A single sample is the source of the 20 T cell receptor beta chains below, sequenced in a study of regulatory T cells in long-lasting Graves disease. The sample's time point: newly diagnosed GD, antithyroid drugs for less than 3 months. From PBMCs, RNA was extracted and then used to make the TCR library. To make TCR beta libraries, researchers used iRepertoire HTBI primers and Arm-PCR of CDR3 regions. TCRdb recomputed calls from the multiplex PCR reads with MiXCR, one row per CDR3 protein. The table includes around 400,000 distinct CDR3 sequences, approximately 15% detected once. The same specimen was also included in a second study, on T cells in Graves' hyperthyroidism and ophthalmopathy.

The source material was peripheral blood mononuclear cells (PBMCs), sampled at new diagnosis, from a patient treated with antithyroid drugs. The receptor set was obtained from a woman between 40 and 50 years old with Graves disease.

On this clonotype: One end of the junction varies from germline; a read error may be responsible. This chain joins TRBV11-3 and TRBJ1-2, with D uncertain. Germline CDR1 is SGHNT and CDR2 is YENEEA. The CDR3 sequence is 14 residues long. CDR3 coding DNA: TGTGCCAGCAGCCACCAGACTAGCGGGAGGGCCGGGGTCTTC. Its protein product is CASSHQTSGRAGVF.

V and J are TRBV28 and TRBJ2-5; D perhaps matches TRBD1 (5 bases). The germline V gene encodes CDR1 MDHEN and CDR2 SYDVKM. The V end was cut by 2 bases, the J end by 5 bases, with 15 bases between. The CDR3 runs to 15 residues. The CDR3 protein is CASSLRGRVWETQYF. Here the CDR3 DNA reads TGTGCCAGCAGTTTAAGGGGCAGGGTATGGGAGACCCAGTACTTC. Based on the CDR3 plus reference TRBV28 and TRBJ2-5, the full variable domain is DVKVTQSSRYLVKRTGEKVFLECVQDMDHENMFWYRQDPGLGLRLIYFSYDVKMKEKGDIPEGYSVSREKKERFSLILESASTNQTSMYLCASSLRGRVWETQYFGPGTRLLVL.

The sample holds many counts of this clonotype. The V call is TRBV5-1, the J call TRBJ2-5, with a possible D match to TRBD1 (6 bases). The germline CDR1 and CDR2 sequences are SGHRS and YFSETQ. V gave up 2 bases and J gave up 5 bases, with 13 bases separating them. This CDR3 contains 14 residues. The CDR3 sequence is CASSFTGFGETQYF. DNA of the CDR3: TGCGCCAGCAGCTTCACAGGGTTCGGGGAGACCCAGTACTTC.

The chain uses TRBV20-1 and TRBJ1-5, with D uncertain. This CDR3 has 14 amino acids. Germline CDR1 and CDR2: DFQATT and SNEGSKA (reference sequence). V was pared by 5 bases and J by 0 bases, with 11 bases between. Here the CDR3 DNA reads TGCAGTGCTGCCGCAGCTTATAGCAATCAGCCCCAGCATTTT. It yields the protein CSAAAAYSNQPQHF.

This clonotype was detected many times. This chain uses TRBV28 with TRBJ2-1; D unresolved. Germline CDR1 reads MDHEN; CDR2 reads SYDVKM. This CDR3 comprises 14 residues. V was clipped by 9 bases and J by 0 bases, with 12 bases between them. The CDR3 DNA reads as TGTGCCAGTCAAGCGCAATCCTCCTACAATGAGCAGTTCTTC. Amino acids: CASQAQSSYNEQFF. Looking up the rest from reference TRBV28 and TRBJ2-1 gives the full variable domain: DVKVTQSSRYLVKRTGEKVFLECVQDMDHENMFWYRQDPGLGLRLIYFSYDVKMKEKGDIPEGYSVSREKKERFSLILESASTNQTSMYLCASQAQSSYNEQFFGPGTRLTVL.

V and J are TRBV5-1 and TRBJ2-1; the match to TRBD2 covers 10 bases. In germline, CDR1 is SGHRS, CDR2 YFSETQ. V lost 0 bases, J lost 3 bases, and 3 bases stayed unmatched. This CDR3 has 16 residues. In DNA, the CDR3 is TGCGCCAGCAGCTTGGGGACTAGCGGAAACTACAATGAGCAGTTCTTC. Translated: CASSLGTSGNYNEQFF.

This clonotype was observed many times. This chain links TRBV12-3 or TRBV12-4 with TRBJ1-5, with 8 bases fitting TRBD1. The V segment lost 4 bases and the J segment 1 base; nucleotides outside the gene matches: 3. This CDR3 contains 15 residues. CDR3 in amino acids: CASSSTGASNQPQHF. The CDR3 nucleotides read TGTGCCAGCAGTTCGACAGGGGCAAGCAATCAGCCCCAGCATTTT.

The table lists this clonotype with many counts. The chain uses TRBV28 and TRBJ2-3, with 12 bases identical to TRBD2. CDR1 and CDR2 from the germline V gene are MDHEN and SYDVKM. CDR3 length: 17 residues. V lost 6 bases to trimming and J lost 3 bases; unmatched junction nucleotides: 10. The CDR3 loop is CASRPFGLAGMTDTQYF. DNA for the CDR3: TGTGCCAGCAGGCCCTTCGGACTAGCGGGAATGACAGATACGCAGTATTTT.

The rearrangement joins TRBV6-2 or TRBV6-3 to TRBJ2-1; 7 nucleotides align to TRBD2. Germline CDR1 MNHEY, CDR2 SVGEGT. Trimming removed 8 bases from V and 5 bases from J; junction bases left unmatched: 12. This CDR3 spans 15 amino acids. The CDR3 region is CASLSGGSADNEQFF. In DNA form, the CDR3 reads TGTGCCAGCCTTTCTGGCGGGAGCGCAGACAATGAGCAGTTCTTC.

This clonotype has ten or more counts. The J gene is TRBJ1-6, the V gene TRBV12-3 or TRBV12-4; tentative D call: TRBD1 (6 bases). This CDR3 has 16 residues. V was shortened by 4 bases and J by 9 bases, with 19 bases between the two germline ends. The CDR3 DNA is TGTGCCAGCAGTTACATTAGGACCGGGGGGCGTTCACCCCTCCACTTT. As protein: CASSYIRTGGRSPLHF.

In this sample, this clonotype turned up many times. The CDR3 here is CATSGHGNTEAFF. Here the CDR3 DNA reads TGTGCCACCAGCGGACACGGGAACACTGAAGCTTTCTTT. This chain connects TRBV24-1 to TRBJ1-1, with a weak D call TRBD1 (5 bases). With 7 bases removed from V and 1 base from J, the gap between germline ends came to 9 bases. The length of the CDR3 is 13 residues. Germline-derived CDR1 and CDR2 are KGHDR and SFDVKD.

The chain uses TRBV3-1 and TRBJ2-1, with TRBD1 identical over 8 bases. Trimming cost V 2 bases and J 4 bases; bases outside gene matches: 10. CDR1 is LGHDT and CDR2 is YNNKEL in the germline V gene (reference sequence). The CDR3 covers 17 residues. The CDR3 protein is CASSQPGTGGSYNEQFF. The CDR3 DNA follows: TGTGCCAGCAGCCAACCTGGGACAGGCGGATCGTACAATGAGCAGTTCTTC.

The sample holds many counts of this clonotype. The chain couples TRBV5-1 to TRBJ2-7; the D gene could be TRBD1 or TRBD2 (7 bases each). CDR1 and CDR2 from the germline V gene are SGHRS and YFSETQ. The CDR3 runs 15 residues. V was pared by 3 bases and J by 2 bases, with 15 bases between. The CDR3 DNA sequence: TGCGCCAGCAGCTCAAGCGGGACAGCTGCCTACGAGCAGTACTTC. Protein: CASSSSGTAAYEQYF.

The chain combines TRBV4-1 with TRBJ2-1; D is unclear. Germline CDR1 is MGHRA and CDR2 is YSYEKL. This CDR3 has 14 amino acids. Trimming took 1 base from V and 5 from J, leaving 9 bases between them. Here the CDR3 reads CASSQAAAHNEQFF. In DNA, the CDR3 is TGCGCCAGCAGCCAAGCGGCAGCCCACAATGAGCAGTTCTTC.

This clonotype has at least ten counts. The chain employs TRBV10-2 and TRBJ1-2; tentative D call: TRBD1 (5 bases). This CDR3 contains 13 residues. V was cut by 2 bases and J by 8 bases, with 12 bases left in between. The germline CDR1 and CDR2 sequences are WSHSY and SAAADI. CDR3 protein: CASSERGVSGYTF. DNA of the CDR3: TGCGCCAGCAGTGAGCGGGGGGTTAGCGGCTACACCTTC.

In DNA, the CDR3 is TGTGCCAGCAGTCCGCGGGGGACAGGGGCCGGCGACAGTCAGTACTTC. Translation: CASSPRGTGAGDSQYF. The V call is TRBV28, the J call TRBJ2-4; TRBD1 matches at 10 bases. V lost 5 bases and J lost 12; bases outside the gene matches: 16. The germline V gene encodes CDR1 MDHEN and CDR2 SYDVKM. This CDR3 is 16 amino acids long.

This clonotype was seen a few times. The chain joins TRBV20-1 to TRBJ1-1; 10 nucleotides line up with TRBD1. The CDR3 runs 16 residues. V shed 6 bases, J shed 5 bases, and the junction held 15 bases outside the gene matches. Germline CDR1 DFQATT, CDR2 SNEGSKA (reference sequence). The CDR3 is CSAAGTGDTGRTEAFF. The CDR3 bases are TGCAGTGCCGCCGGGACAGGGGATACGGGTAGGACTGAAGCTTTCTTT.

This clonotype was recorded at least ten times. The rearrangement uses TRBV7-9 and TRBJ2-4; D possibly uses TRBD1 or TRBD2 (5 bases each). Per the germline V gene, CDR1 is SEHNR and CDR2 is FQNEAQ (reference sequence). Trimming took off 1 base at V and 7 bases at J, with 8 bases between the two ends. CDR3 length: 13 amino acids. In DNA, the CDR3 is TGTGCCAGCAGCTTAGGGGGCGGGAACATTCAGTACTTC. Its protein product is CASSLGGGNIQYF.

The V gene is TRBV9, the J gene TRBJ2-3; 9 nucleotides match TRBD2. This CDR3 region has 16 residues. Looked up from germline, CDR1 is SGDLS and CDR2 is YYNGEE. The V and J ends lost 4 bases and 4 bases, in that order; junction bases with no gene match: 10. For the CDR3, the DNA is TGTGCCAGCAGCTCCCCCTTAGCGGGAGTTCCAGATACGCAGTATTTT. Amino acid sequence: CASSSPLAGVPDTQYF.

About this clonotype itself: A far larger clone is a single base away, which makes a read error likely. The chain recombines TRBV7-9 with TRBJ2-7, with no clear D. Trimming stripped 0 bases from V and 2 bases from J, with 11 bases between. This CDR3 is 15 amino acids long. Looked up from germline, CDR1 is SEHNR and CDR2 is FQNEAQ (reference sequence). CDR3 DNA sequence: TGTGCCAGCAGCTTAGCGGACGCCGCCGCCTACGAGCAGTACTTC. Protein product: CASSLADAAAYEQYF. The whole variable domain, remainder taken from reference TRBV7-9 and TRBJ2-7, is DTGVSQNPRHKITKRGQNVTFRCDPISEHNRLYWYRQTLGQGPEFLTYFQNEAQLEKSRLLSDRFSAERPKGSFSTLEIQRTEQGDSAMYLCASSLADAAAYEQYFGPGTRLTVT.